The table lists the clone carrying this TCR beta chain with a few counts. Its matching antigen is unknown. CDR1 and CDR2 from the germline V gene are MNHNS and SASEGT. The CDR3 contains 14 residues. V lost 2 bases, J lost 3 bases, and 2 bases stayed unmatched. Primed by a sample-barcoded 5' primer and a J-beta primer mix, a second PCR proceeded for about 6 to 12 cycles. Each cDNA was tagged by a template-switch adaptor containing 12 random nucleotides. TCRdb ran MiXCR on the 5' RACE reads and lists one entry per CDR3 protein. The sample includes about 1.5 million distinct CDR3 sequences, 35% to 45% of them seen just once. These data originate in a study of blood T cells in healthy people across ages. Study outcomes and limitations: When one million T cells were used, diversity estimates were thought to be underestimates.

The chain employs TRBV6-1 and TRBJ2-3, with 7 bases identical to TRBD1. The source of this sequence is a young woman in good health. The sequenced sample was blood. CDR3 coding DNA: TGTGCCAGCAGTGAAAACAGGGGTACAGATACGCAGTATTTT. Amino acid sequence: CASSENRGTDTQYF.